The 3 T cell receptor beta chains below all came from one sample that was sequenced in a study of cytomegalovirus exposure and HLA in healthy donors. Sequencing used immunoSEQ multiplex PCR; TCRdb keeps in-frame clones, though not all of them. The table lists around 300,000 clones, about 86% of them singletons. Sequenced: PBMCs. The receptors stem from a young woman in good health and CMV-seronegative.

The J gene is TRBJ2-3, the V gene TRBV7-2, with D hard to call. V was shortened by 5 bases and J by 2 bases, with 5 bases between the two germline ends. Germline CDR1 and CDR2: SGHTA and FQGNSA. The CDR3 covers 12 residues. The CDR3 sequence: CASSLLTDTQYF. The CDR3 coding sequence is TGTGCCAGCAGCCTCCTCACAGATACGCAGTATTTT.

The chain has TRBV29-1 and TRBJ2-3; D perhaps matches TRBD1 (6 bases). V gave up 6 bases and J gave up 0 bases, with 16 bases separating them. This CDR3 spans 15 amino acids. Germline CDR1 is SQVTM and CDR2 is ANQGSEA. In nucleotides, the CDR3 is TGCAGCGTAAAACAGGGTGCGGTAAGCACAGATACGCAGTATTTT. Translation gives CSVKQGAVSTDTQYF.

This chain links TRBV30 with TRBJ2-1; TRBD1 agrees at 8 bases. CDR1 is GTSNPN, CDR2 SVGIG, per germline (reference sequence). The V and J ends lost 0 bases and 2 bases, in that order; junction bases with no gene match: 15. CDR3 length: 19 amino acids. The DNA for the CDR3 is TGTGCCTGGAGTGTAGGAGGCAGGGGGCGGATGTTTGCCTACAATGAGCAGTTCTTC. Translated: CAWSVGGRGRMFAYNEQFF. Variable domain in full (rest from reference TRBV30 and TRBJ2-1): SQTIHQWPATLVQPVGSPLSLECTVEGTSNPNLYWYRQAAGRGLQLLFYSVGIGQISSEVPQNLSASRPQDRQFILSSKKLLLSDSGFYLCAWSVGGRGRMFAYNEQFFGPGTRLTVL.